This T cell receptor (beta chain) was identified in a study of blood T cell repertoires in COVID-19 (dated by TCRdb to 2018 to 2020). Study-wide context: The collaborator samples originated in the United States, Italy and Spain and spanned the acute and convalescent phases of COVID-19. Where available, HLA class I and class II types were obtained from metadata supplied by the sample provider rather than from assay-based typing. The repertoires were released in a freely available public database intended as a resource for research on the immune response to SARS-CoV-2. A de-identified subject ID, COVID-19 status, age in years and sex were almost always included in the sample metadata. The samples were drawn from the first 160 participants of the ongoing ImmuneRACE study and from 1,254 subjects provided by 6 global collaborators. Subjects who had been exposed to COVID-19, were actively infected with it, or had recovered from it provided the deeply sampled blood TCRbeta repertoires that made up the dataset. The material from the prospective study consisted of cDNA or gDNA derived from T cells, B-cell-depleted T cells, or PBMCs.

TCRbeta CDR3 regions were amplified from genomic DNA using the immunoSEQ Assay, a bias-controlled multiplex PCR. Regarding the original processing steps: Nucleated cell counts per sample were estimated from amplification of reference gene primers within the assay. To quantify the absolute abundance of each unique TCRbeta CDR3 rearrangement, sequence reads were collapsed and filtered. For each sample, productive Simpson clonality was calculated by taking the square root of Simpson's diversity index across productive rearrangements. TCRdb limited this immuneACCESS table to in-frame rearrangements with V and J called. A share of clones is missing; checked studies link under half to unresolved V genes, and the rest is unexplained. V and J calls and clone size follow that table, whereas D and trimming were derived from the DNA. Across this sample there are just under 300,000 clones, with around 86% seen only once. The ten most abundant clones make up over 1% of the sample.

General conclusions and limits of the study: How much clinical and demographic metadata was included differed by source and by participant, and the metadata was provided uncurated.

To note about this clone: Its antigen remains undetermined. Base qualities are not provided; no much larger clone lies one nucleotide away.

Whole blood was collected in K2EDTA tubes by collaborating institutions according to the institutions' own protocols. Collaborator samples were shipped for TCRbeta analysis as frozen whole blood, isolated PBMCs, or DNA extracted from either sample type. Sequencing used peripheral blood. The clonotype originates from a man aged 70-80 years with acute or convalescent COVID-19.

The DNA sequence is as follows: TGTGCCAGCAGTTATAGGCGGGAGGGCCGGAGCGGGGAGCTGTTTTTT. It translates to CASSYRREGRSGELFF. This chain joins TRBV6-6 to TRBJ2-2, with 9 bases in between that match TRBD2. The CDR3 holds 16 amino acids from the cysteine to the phenylalanine. The DNA shown is the 48-base CDR3, in frame from base 1. Compared with germline, V lacks 3 bases and J lacks 7 bases; bases without a gene match: 9. Via the germline V gene (reference sequence), CDR1 is MNHNY and CDR2 SVGAGI.